This T cell receptor (beta chain) was observed in a study of blood T cell repertoires in COVID-19. Sequenced by immunoSEQ multiplex PCR; TCRdb stores in-frame clones only, minus some. The sample has tens of thousands of clones; around 78% are singletons. V was shortened by 3 bases and J by 9 bases, with 18 bases between the two germline ends. This CDR3 is built from 16 residues. Germline CDR1 MDHEN, CDR2 SYDVKM. This clone turned up a few times. The chain is built from TRBV28 and TRBJ1-6; D uncertain. The receptor was isolated from a human donor in a cohort sampled during active COVID-19. The sequenced sample consisted of peripheral blood. Written as DNA, the CDR3 is TGTGCCAGCAGTTTTGAGTCAGGACTCATGTTTTCACCCCTCCACTTT. It yields the protein CASSFESGLMFSPLHF.